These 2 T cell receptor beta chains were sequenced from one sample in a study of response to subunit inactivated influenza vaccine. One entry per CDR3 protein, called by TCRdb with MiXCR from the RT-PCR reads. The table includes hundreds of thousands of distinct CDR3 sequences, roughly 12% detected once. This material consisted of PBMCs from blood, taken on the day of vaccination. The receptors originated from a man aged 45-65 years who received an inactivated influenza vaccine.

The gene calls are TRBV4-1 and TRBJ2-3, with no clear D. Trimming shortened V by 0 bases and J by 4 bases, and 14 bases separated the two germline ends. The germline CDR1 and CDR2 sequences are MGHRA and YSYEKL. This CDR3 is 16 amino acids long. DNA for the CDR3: TGCGCCAGCAGCCAAGATTGGCGGTCGATTGCAGATACGCAGTATTTT. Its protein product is CASSQDWRSIADTQYF.

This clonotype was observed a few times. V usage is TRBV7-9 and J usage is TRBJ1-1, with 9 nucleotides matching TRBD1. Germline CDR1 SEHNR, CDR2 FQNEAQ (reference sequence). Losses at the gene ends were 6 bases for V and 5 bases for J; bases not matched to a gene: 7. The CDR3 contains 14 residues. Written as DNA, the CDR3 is TGTGCCAGCAGGCCGGGACAGGGAAGGACTGAAGCTTTCTTT. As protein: CASRPGQGRTEAFF.